The sequence of this T cell receptor (beta chain) was determined in a study of CD8 T cells in ankylosing spondylitis. For TCR beta, libraries came from quantitative 5'-RACE with molecular barcodes. In TCRdb, the 5' RACE reads were re-called with MiXCR into one record per CDR3 protein. The sample includes approximately 150,000 distinct CDR3 sequences, roughly 10% of them seen just once. The CDR3 consists of 15 residues. Trimming took 3 bases from V and 3 from J; bases not matched to a gene: 2. Per the germline V gene, CDR1 is SGHTA and CDR2 is FQGNSA. Notes on this clonotype: Antigen specificity is unknown.

Findings and caveats of the study: Matched ankylosing spondylitis synovial fluid reportedly contained a significantly enriched population of disease-linked clones. Characteristic of ankylosing spondylitis blood, it appeared, was a TCR beta motif comprising about eight highly homologous variants. Past studies reported some motif variants in reactive arthritis synovial fluid and blood.

This chain uses TRBV7-2 with TRBJ2-1; 10 bases map to TRBD2. The sequenced material came from blood, either unsorted or a sorted T cell fraction (not recorded which). This clonotype originated in a female donor with ankylosing spondylitis or in good health (not recorded which). The CDR3 DNA sequence: TGTGCCAGCAGCTTCACTAGCGGGAACTACAATGAGCAGTTCTTC. It translates to CASSFTSGNYNEQFF.